This record covers a single T cell receptor beta chain. The target antigen is unknown. This sample is part of a study of cytomegalovirus exposure and HLA in healthy donors. Points from the study as a whole: Among TCR beta chains, those listed as cytomegalovirus-associated numbered around 160.

Although they were nominally healthy when sampled, donors likely had unrecorded immune exposures. The PCR ran on 60 Vbeta and 13 Jbeta primers. Libraries were prepared by immunoSEQ multiplex PCR; TCRdb keeps only in-frame clonotypes and omits some of them. Of around 150,000 clones listed, about three fifths are singletons. From germline, CDR1 is SGHDT and CDR2 YYEEEE. The CDR3 contains 13 residues. The germline V and J ends were trimmed by 5 bases and 10 bases, with 19 bases remaining between them. The sample consisted of PBMCs. The sequence came from a woman in her twenties or thirties in good health and CMV-seropositive. The chain links TRBV5-6 to TRBJ2-7; tentatively, D is TRBD2 (5 bases). CDR3 bases: TGTGCCAGCAGTGAGGGTCTGGGGAGCAATCAGTACTTC. It translates to CASSEGLGSNQYF.